The present entry profiles one T cell receptor (beta chain) with its context. The target antigen is unknown. This entry is derived from a study of OX40 agonist ivuxolimab in advanced cancers. Turning to the study itself: Patients were roughly 83% male with ages about 23 to 90, mean about 60. People who had prior anti-PD-1, anti-PD-L1 or anti-CTLA-4 therapy could take part, and around 43% had some. Broader study findings: CD8+ T cells were the subset that, on average, had more expanded clones than CD4+. At 0.1 to 3.0 mg/kg, CD4+ and CD8+ blood T cells expanded clonally by week 6.

V was shortened by 1 base and J by 5 bases, with 12 bases between the two germline ends. Per the germline V gene, CDR1 is SEHNR and CDR2 is FQNEAQ (reference sequence). This CDR3 is built from 15 residues. Sequencing was performed with immunoSEQ multiplex PCR; in TCRdb, only in-frame clones are kept and a portion is missing. Of 15,000 to 20,000 clones in the sample, around 80% were seen once. This receptor was taken from an adult with an advanced solid tumor such as melanoma, head and neck, liver or kidney cancer. The chain couples TRBV7-9 to TRBJ2-1; a weak D match, TRBD1 (6 bases). This specimen consisted of CD4+ or CD8+ T cells sorted from blood, obtained in a trial of the OX40 agonist ivuxolimab. This CDR3 is CASSLEAGVNNEQFF. CDR3 DNA sequence: TGTGCCAGCAGCTTAGAGGCAGGGGTCAACAATGAGCAGTTCTTC.